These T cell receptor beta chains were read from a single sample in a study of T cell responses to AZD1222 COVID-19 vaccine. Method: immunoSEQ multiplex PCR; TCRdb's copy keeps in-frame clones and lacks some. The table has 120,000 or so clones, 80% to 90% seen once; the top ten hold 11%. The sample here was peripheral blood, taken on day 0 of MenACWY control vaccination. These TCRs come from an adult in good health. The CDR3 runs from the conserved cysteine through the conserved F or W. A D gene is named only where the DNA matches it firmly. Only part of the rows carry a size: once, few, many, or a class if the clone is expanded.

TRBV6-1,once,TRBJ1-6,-,TGTGCCGTCTCAACCGAGAGGTCCTATAATTCACCCCTCCACTTT,CAVSTERSYNSPLHF
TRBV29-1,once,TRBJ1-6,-,TGCAGCGCAGGACCTTCTTCGGAATCCCTCCACTTT,CSAGPSSESLHF
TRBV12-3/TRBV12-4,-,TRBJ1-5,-,TGTGCCAGCAGCGCAGGAGAGAATCAGCCCCAGCATTTT,CASSAGENQPQHF
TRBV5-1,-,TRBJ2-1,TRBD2,TGCGCCAGCAGCTTGGCGGCCCCCCCCGGGGGGAATGAGCAGTTCTTC,CASSLAAPPGGNEQFF
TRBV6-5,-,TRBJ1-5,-,TGTGCCAGCACCCAAGGGGGGGACTTGGGGCCCCAGCATTTT,CASTQGGDLGPQHF
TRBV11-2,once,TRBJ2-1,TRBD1,TGTGCCAGCAGCTTAGGGACAGGGGTAAATGAGCAGTTCTTC,CASSLGTGVNEQFF
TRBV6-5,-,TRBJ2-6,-,TGTGCCAGCATTGCTCTCTCTGGGGCCAACGTCCTGACTTTC,CASIALSGANVLTF
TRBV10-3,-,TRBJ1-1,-,TGTGCCATCAGCGCGAGCGACACTGAAGCTTTCTTT,CAISASDTEAFF
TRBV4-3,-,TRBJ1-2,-,TGCGCCAGCAGCCAAGAGACATTCACGTCCTCTGGCTACACCTTC,CASSQETFTSSGYTF
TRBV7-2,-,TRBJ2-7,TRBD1,TGTGCCAGCAGCCGTGACAGGGGTTCGTCATTGGAGCAGTACTTC,CASSRDRGSSLEQYF
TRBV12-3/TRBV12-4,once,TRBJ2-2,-,TGTGCCAGCAGTACAATCACGGGGGAGCTGTTTTTT,CASSTITGELFF
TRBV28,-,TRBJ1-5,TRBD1,TGTGCCAGCAGTTTTAGGGACAGGGAGCATTTT,CASSFRDREHF
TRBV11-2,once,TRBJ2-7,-,TGTGCCAGCAGCTTAGGGCGAAGGAGCTCCTACGAGCAGTACTTC,CASSLGRRSSYEQYF
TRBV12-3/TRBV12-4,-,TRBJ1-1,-,TGTGCCAGCAGTGCCGGGACAAGAGCTGAAGCTTTCTTT,CASSAGTRAEAFF
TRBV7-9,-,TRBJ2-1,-,TGTGCCAGCAGCTCGATGGGGAAGGATGAGCAGTTCTTC,CASSSMGKDEQFF
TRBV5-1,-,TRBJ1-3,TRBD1,TGCGCCAGCAGCTTTTATCAGGGGGGCGGAAACACCATATATTTT,CASSFYQGGGNTIYF
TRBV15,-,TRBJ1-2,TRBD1,TGTGCCACCAGCAGCCGGACAGGGAGTGGCTACACCTTC,CATSSRTGSGYTF
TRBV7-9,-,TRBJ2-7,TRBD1,TGTGCCAGCAGCACCGGGACAGGGCCATACGAGCAGTACTTC,CASSTGTGPYEQYF
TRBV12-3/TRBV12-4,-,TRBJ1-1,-,TGTGCCAGCAGTCCTAATGTACAGGGTGAAGCTTTCTTT,CASSPNVQGEAFF
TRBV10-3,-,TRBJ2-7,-,TGTGCCATCGGAGAGAAAGGCGACGAGCAGTACTTC,CAIGEKGDEQYF
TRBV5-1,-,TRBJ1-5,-,TGCGCCAGCAGCGAACGGAGGGGGTATAGCAATCAGCCCCAGCATTTT,CASSERRGYSNQPQHF
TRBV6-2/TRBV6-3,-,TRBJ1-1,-,TGTGCCAGCAGTAGCACAGAGAACACTGAAGCTTTCTTT,CASSSTENTEAFF
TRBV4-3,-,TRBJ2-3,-,TGCGCCAGCAGCCAAGATTACCCCGGGGATACGCAGTATTTT,CASSQDYPGDTQYF
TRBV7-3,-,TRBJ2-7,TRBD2,TGTGCCAGCAGCTTAATGCCAGTGACTAGCGGGGAGGTCGAGCAGTACTTC,CASSLMPVTSGEVEQYF
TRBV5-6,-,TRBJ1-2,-,TGTGCCAGCAGCTTGGAGGGACGCGGAGGCTACACCTTC,CASSLEGRGGYTF
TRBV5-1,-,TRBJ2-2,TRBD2,TGCGCCAGCAGCTTGGCCCTTTCCCTAGCGGGAGGGCTCCCCGGGGAGCTGTTTTTT,CASSLALSLAGGLPGELFF
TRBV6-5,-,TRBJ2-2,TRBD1,TGTGCCAGCAGTCCTCAGGGGGCCCACACCGGGGAGCTGTTTTTT,CASSPQGAHTGELFF
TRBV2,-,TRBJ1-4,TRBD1,TGTGCCAGCAGTGATTGGGACAGGGCTAATGAAAAACTGTTTTTT,CASSDWDRANEKLFF
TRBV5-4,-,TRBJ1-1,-,TGTGCCAGCAGCGGGGACGACACTGAAGCTTTCTTT,CASSGDDTEAFF
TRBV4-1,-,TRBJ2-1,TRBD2,TGCGCCAGCAGCCAACTACCCGTAGCGGGAGCGAGGGACAATGAGCAGTTCTTC,CASSQLPVAGARDNEQFF
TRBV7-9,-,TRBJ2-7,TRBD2,TGTGCCAGCAGCTCTAAAATAGCGGGAGGGCGCGAGCAGTACTTC,CASSSKIAGGREQYF
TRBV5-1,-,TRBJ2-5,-,TGCGCCAGCAGCTTGGCCGGGACCGTGGGAGGAGAGACCCAGTACTTC,CASSLAGTVGGETQYF
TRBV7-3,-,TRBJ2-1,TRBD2,TGTGCCAGCAACCGGACTAGCGGGAGTCTTAATGAGCAGTTCTTC,CASNRTSGSLNEQFF
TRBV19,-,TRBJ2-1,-,TGTGCCAGTAGAGGACCGCGGGGAGAGCAGTTCTTC,CASRGPRGEQFF
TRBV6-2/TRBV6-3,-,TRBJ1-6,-,TGTGCCAGCAGTTACGTGAGGGAGAATTCACCCCTCCACTTT,CASSYVRENSPLHF
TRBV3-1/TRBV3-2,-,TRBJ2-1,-,TGTGCCAGCAGCCAGACGGGTCGAGGCTACAATGAGCAGTTCTTC,CASSQTGRGYNEQFF
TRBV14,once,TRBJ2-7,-,TGTGCCAGCAGCCAATCTTGGGACGAGCAGTACTTC,CASSQSWDEQYF
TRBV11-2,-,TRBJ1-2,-,TGTGCCAGCAGCTTCGACACTGCTGGTAGCGGCTACACCTTC,CASSFDTAGSGYTF
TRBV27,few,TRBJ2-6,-,TGTGCCAGCAGCTTCAGGGGTCCCTCTGGGGCCAACGTCCTGACTTTC,CASSFRGPSGANVLTF
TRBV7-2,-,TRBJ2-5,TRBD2,TGTGCCAGCAGCTTACCCCTTAGCGGGACCGAGACCCAGTACTTC,CASSLPLSGTETQYF
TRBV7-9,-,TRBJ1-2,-,TGTGCCAGCAGCTTGGCCGGGACACCTAACTATGGCTACACCTTC,CASSLAGTPNYGYTF
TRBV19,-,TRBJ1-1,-,TGTGCCAGTAGGGCTATCAGGGCCCCTATGAACACTGAAGCTTTCTTT,CASRAIRAPMNTEAFF
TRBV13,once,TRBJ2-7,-,TGTGCCAGCAGCTTAGGACTTCTTGTCAAGGGCCCCTACGAGCAGTACTTC,CASSLGLLVKGPYEQYF
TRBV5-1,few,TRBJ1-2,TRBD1,TGCGCCAGCAGCTCCACAGGGGATCCTAACTATGGCTACACCTTC,CASSSTGDPNYGYTF
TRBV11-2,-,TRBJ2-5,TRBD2,TGTGCCAGCAGCTTATTAACTAGCGGGAGGTTGGAGACCCAGTACTTC,CASSLLTSGRLETQYF
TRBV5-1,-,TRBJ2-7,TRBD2,TGCGCCAGCAGCTTTGGACTAGCGGGACAAAGGCAGTACTTC,CASSFGLAGQRQYF
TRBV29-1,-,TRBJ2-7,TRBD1,TGCAGCGTTGAAGATAGGGGGCCGGGGGAGCAGTACTTC,CSVEDRGPGEQYF
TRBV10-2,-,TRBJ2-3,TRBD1,TGCGCCAGCGGGACAGGGGCACATACGCAGTATTTT,CASGTGAHTQYF
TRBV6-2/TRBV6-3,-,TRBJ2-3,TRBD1,TGTGCCAGCAGCCCTAACAGGGGGCAACCGACAGATACGCAGTATTTT,CASSPNRGQPTDTQYF
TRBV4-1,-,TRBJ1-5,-,TGCGCCAGCAGCCAAGAGGGTTATCAGCCCCAGCATTTT,CASSQEGYQPQHF
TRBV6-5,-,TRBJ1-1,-,TGTGCCAGCAGTTACTCGAACAGGGTAGGCACTGAAGCTTTCTTT,CASSYSNRVGTEAFF
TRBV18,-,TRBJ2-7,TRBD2,TGTGCCAGCTCACCCACCGGGACTAGCGGGAGCTACGAGCAGTACTTC,CASSPTGTSGSYEQYF
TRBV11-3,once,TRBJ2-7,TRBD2,TGTGCCAGCAGCGCCTTAGCGGGAGGGTTCGCCGAGCAGTACTTC,CASSALAGGFAEQYF
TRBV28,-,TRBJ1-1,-,TGTGCCAGCAGTTTAGAGGGGGGAGGTAAAACTGAAGCTTTCTTT,CASSLEGGGKTEAFF
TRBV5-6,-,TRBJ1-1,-,TGTGCCAGCAGCTGGAGCAGTACTGAAGCTTTCTTT,CASSWSSTEAFF
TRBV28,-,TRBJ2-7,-,TGTGCCAGCAGTTTAATGGGACCCACCTACGAGCAGTACTTC,CASSLMGPTYEQYF
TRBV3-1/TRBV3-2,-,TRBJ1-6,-,TGTGCCAGCAGCCAACATGGAGGTTCACCCCTCCACTTT,CASSQHGGSPLHF
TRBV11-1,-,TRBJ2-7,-,TGTGCCAGCAGCTTGCGAGGGAATTTCTACGAGCAGTACTTC,CASSLRGNFYEQYF
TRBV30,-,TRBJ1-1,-,TGTGCCTGGAGTGGAATCGGTTTCGACACTGAAGCTTTCTTT,CAWSGIGFDTEAFF
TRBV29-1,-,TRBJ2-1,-,TGCAGCGTTGGGACACGGGGCAGGGTTGGGTATGAGCAGTTCTTC,CSVGTRGRVGYEQFF